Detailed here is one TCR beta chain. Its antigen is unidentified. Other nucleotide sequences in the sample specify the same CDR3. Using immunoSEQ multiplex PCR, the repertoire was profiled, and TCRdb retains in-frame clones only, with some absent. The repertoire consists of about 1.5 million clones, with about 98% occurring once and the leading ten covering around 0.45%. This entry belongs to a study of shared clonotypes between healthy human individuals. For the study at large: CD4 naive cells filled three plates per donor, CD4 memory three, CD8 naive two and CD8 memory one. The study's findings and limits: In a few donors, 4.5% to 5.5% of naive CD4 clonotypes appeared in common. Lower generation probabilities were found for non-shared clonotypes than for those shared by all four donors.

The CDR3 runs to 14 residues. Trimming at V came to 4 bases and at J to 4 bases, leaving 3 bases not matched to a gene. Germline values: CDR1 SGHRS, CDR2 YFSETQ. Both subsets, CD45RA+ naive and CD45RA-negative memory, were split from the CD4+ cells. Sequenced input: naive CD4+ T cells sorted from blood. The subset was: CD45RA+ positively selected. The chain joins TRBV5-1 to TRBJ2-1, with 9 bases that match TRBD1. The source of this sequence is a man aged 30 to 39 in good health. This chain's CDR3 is CASSLGTGYNEQFF. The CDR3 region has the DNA TGCGCCAGCAGCCTCGGGACAGGGTACAATGAGCAGTTCTTC.